The next 18 T cell receptor beta chains were all read from a single sample in a study of cytomegalovirus exposure and HLA in healthy donors. PCR was performed using 60 Vbeta and 13 Jbeta primers. Libraries were prepared by immunoSEQ multiplex PCR; TCRdb keeps only in-frame clonotypes and omits some of them. The sample includes over 85,000 clones, roughly 72% seen only once; the top ten take 0.55% to 0.65%. Sequencing used PBMCs. The receptors here all came from a man aged 25 to 40 in good health and CMV-seronegative.

This clone was observed a single time. J is TRBJ2-7 and V is TRBV18; 7 bases fit TRBD1. The CDR3 length is 12 residues. Trimming cost V 4 bases and J 3 bases; bases outside gene matches: 0. The germline CDR1 and CDR2 sequences are KGHSH and LQKENI. The CDR3 protein is CASSRDSYEQYV. In DNA, the CDR3 is TGTGCCAGCTCACGGGACAGCTACGAGCAGTACGTC.

This clone was seen more than once but under ten times. The chain couples TRBV10-1 to TRBJ1-1; 8 bases are shared with TRBD1. Germline CDR1 is WNHNN and CDR2 is SYGVQD (reference sequence). The CDR3 contains 14 residues. V lost 6 bases and J lost 7; bases outside the gene matches: 10. The CDR3 loop reads CASSPGQGYFEAFF. CDR3 nucleotides: TGCGCCAGCAGCCCCGGACAGGGTTATTTTGAAGCTTTCTTT.

The rearrangement uses TRBV6-5 and TRBJ1-5, with 7 bases that match TRBD1. Germline lookup yields CDR1 MNHEY and CDR2 SVGAGI. V shed 6 bases, J shed 8 bases, and the junction held 7 bases outside the gene matches. This CDR3 contains 13 residues. The CDR3 DNA is TGTGCCAGCAGCTTAACAGGGGTCGAGCCCCAGCATTTT. The encoded protein is CASSLTGVEPQHF.

This sequence joins TRBV4-1 and TRBJ1-5, with D possibly matching TRBD1 (6 bases). Trimming took off 2 bases at V and 4 bases at J, with 15 bases between the two ends. CDR3 length equals 16 residues. CDR1 is MGHRA and CDR2 is YSYEKL in the germline V gene. For the CDR3, the DNA is TGCGCCAGCAGCCAACAACCGGGACAACCGAATCAGCCCCAGCATTTT. This translates into CASSQQPGQPNQPQHF.

The chain employs TRBV4-1 and TRBJ1-4; tentative D call: TRBD1 (5 bases). Looked up from germline, CDR1 is MGHRA and CDR2 is YSYEKL. V was trimmed by 0 bases and J by 6 bases, leaving 14 bases between them. The CDR3 totals 16 residues. The CDR3 DNA is TGCGCCAGCAGCCAAGATATTCGGGGGAACGATGAAAAACTGTTTTTT. Translating it yields CASSQDIRGNDEKLFF.

For this clone: An end of the junction differs from the germline gene, which may be a read error. Other DNA variants within this sample encode the same CDR3. The rearrangement uses TRBV29-1 and TRBJ2-7; D perhaps matches TRBD1 (6 bases). Germline V gives CDR1 SQVTM, CDR2 ANQGSEA. This CDR3 comprises 14 residues. CDR3 nucleotides: TGCAGCGCTGAAACCGGGACACGGCCCTACGAGCAGTACTTC. This gives the protein CSAETGTRPYEQYF.

The chain recombines TRBV11-2 with TRBJ1-2, with TRBD1 as a possible D gene (5 bases). With 8 bases removed from V and 2 bases from J, the gap between germline ends came to 18 bases. The CDR3 has 15 amino acids. Germline V CDR1 and CDR2: SGHAT, FQNNGV. The CDR3 sequence: CASGDETGANYGYTF. CDR3 coding DNA: TGTGCCAGCGGGGATGAAACAGGAGCCAACTATGGCTACACCTTC.

This chain's CDR3 is CSVISDRAEAFF. Here the CDR3 DNA reads TGCAGCGTCATTTCGGACAGGGCTGAAGCTTTCTTT. V usage is TRBV29-1 and J usage is TRBJ1-1, with 8 positions matching TRBD1. Losses at the gene ends were 6 bases for V and 6 bases for J; bases not matched to a gene: 6. CDR1 SQVTM and CDR2 ANQGSEA come from the germline V gene. CDR3 length: 12 residues. Using reference TRBV29-1 and TRBJ1-1 for the parts outside the CDR3, the full variable domain is SAVISQKPSRDICQRGTSLTIQCQVDSQVTMMFWYRQQPGQSLTLIATANQGSEATYESGFVIDKFPISRPNLTFSTLTVSNMSPEDSSIYLCSVISDRAEAFFGQGTRLTVV.

This clone was seen a few times. The chain couples TRBV5-1 to TRBJ1-2, with 10 bases matching TRBD1. The CDR3 loop spans 15 amino acids. J gave up 8 bases and V 4 bases, and 11 bases lay outside the gene matches. Germline assignment: CDR1 SGHRS and CDR2 YFSETQ. CDR3 sequence reads: CASSIGGTGAIGYTF. In DNA, the CDR3 is TGCGCCAGCAGCATTGGGGGGACAGGGGCGATCGGCTACACCTTC. Based on the CDR3 plus reference TRBV5-1 and TRBJ1-2, the full variable domain is KAGVTQTPRYLIKTRGQQVTLSCSPISGHRSVSWYQQTPGQGLQFLFEYFSETQRNKGNFPGRFSGRQFSNSRSEMNVSTLELGDSALYLCASSIGGTGAIGYTFGSGTRLTVV.

Note on this clone: The germline gene is not matched at one end of the junction; a read error may be the cause. The chain employs TRBV7-9 and TRBJ2-7; 8 bases align to TRBD1. Germline CDR1 SEHNR, CDR2 FQNEAQ (reference sequence). There are 16 residues in the CDR3. The CDR3 DNA is TGTTCCAGCAGCGCTGCCGGGACAGGAAAGACCTACGAGCAGTACTTC. Encoded protein: CSSSAAGTGKTYEQYF.

V and J are TRBV28 and TRBJ2-1, with a weak D call TRBD1 (5 bases). Trimming took 3 bases from V and 9 from J, leaving 15 bases between them. The length of the CDR3 is 14 residues. The germline CDR1 and CDR2 sequences are MDHEN and SYDVKM. The CDR3 reads CASSFAQGRSEQFF. As DNA, the CDR3 is TGTGCCAGCAGTTTTGCTCAGGGTAGGAGTGAGCAGTTCTTC.

This chain's CDR3 is CASSFSPGAVEAFF. The CDR3 DNA is TGTGCCAGCAGTTTCTCCCCAGGGGCGGTTGAAGCTTTCTTT. The chain links TRBV27 to TRBJ1-1; tentative D call: TRBD1 (6 bases). The germline gives CDR1 MNHEY, CDR2 SMNVEV (reference sequence). The CDR3 sequence is 14 residues long. Deletions cut 3 bases from V and 7 bases from J, with 15 bases between.

The rearrangement joins TRBV9 to TRBJ1-1; D unresolved. V lost 0 bases and J lost 6, with 6 bases in between. The length of the CDR3 is 12 residues. Germline values: CDR1 SGDLS, CDR2 YYNGEE. In nucleotides, the CDR3 is TGTGCCAGCAGCGTAGGCGGAGCTGAAGCTTTCTTT. Amino acid sequence: CASSVGGAEAFF.

The rearrangement links TRBV18 to TRBJ1-4; D may be TRBD1 (6 bases). CDR3 size: 14 residues. V gave up 5 bases and J gave up 7 bases, with 14 bases separating them. Germline CDR1 KGHSH, CDR2 LQKENI. The CDR3 sequence: CASSEQGLGEKLFF. The CDR3 nucleotides read TGTGCCAGCTCAGAACAGGGTCTTGGTGAAAAACTGTTTTTT.

This clone has only one observation. This chain connects TRBV28 to TRBJ1-2; 8 nucleotides match TRBD1. Germline lookup yields CDR1 MDHEN and CDR2 SYDVKM. This CDR3 spans 17 amino acids. J gave up 5 bases and V 3 bases, and 14 bases lay outside the gene matches. This chain's CDR3 is CASSLTGSRGRGYGYTF. In DNA form, the CDR3 reads TGTGCCAGCAGTTTGACAGGGTCCAGGGGGCGTGGGTATGGCTACACCTTC.

The chain has TRBV5-4 and TRBJ2-3; possible D gene TRBD1, 5 bases. V lost 0 bases and J lost 2, with 7 bases in between. The V gene's germline CDR1 is SGHNT and CDR2 YYREEE (reference sequence). This CDR3 comprises 14 residues. In DNA form, the CDR3 reads TGTGCCAGCAGCTTGGGACAGCTCACAGATACGCAGTATTTT. This encodes CASSLGQLTDTQYF.

This chain uses TRBV7-9 with TRBJ1-1; D not resolved. Germline CDR1 and CDR2: SEHNR and FQNEAQ (reference sequence). The CDR3 sequence is 11 residues long. V was pared by 7 bases and J by 4 bases, with 7 bases between. This CDR3 reads CASNIATEAFF. CDR3 DNA sequence: TGTGCCAGCAATATAGCCACTGAAGCTTTCTTT. The entire variable domain, with the rest obtained from reference TRBV7-9 and TRBJ1-1, is as follows: DTGVSQNPRHKITKRGQNVTFRCDPISEHNRLYWYRQTLGQGPEFLTYFQNEAQLEKSRLLSDRFSAERPKGSFSTLEIQRTEQGDSAMYLCASNIATEAFFGQGTRLTVV.

The chain recombines TRBV7-6 with TRBJ2-1; 8 bases align to TRBD2. The CDR3 length is 15 residues. The J segment lost 2 bases and the V segment lost 2 bases, leaving 2 bases of the junction unmatched. In germline, CDR1 is SGHVS, CDR2 FNYEAQ. The CDR3 nucleotides read TGTGCCAGCAGCTTACTTAGCGGGACCTACAATGAGCAGTTCTTC. Protein sequence: CASSLLSGTYNEQFF.